Listed below are T cell receptor beta chains from one sample, sequenced in a study of T-cell reconstitution after alpha-beta-depleted transplantation in children. MiXCR was run by TCRdb on the PCR reads, yielding one entry per CDR3 protein. This table holds some 72,000 distinct CDR3 sequences, just under 7.5% found once. Source: PBMCs from the stem cell graft donor, taken from the stem cell graft. The receptor set was obtained from a human donor who donated a stem cell graft to a child with acute lymphoblastic leukemia. Each CDR3 is given with its conserved first and last residue. D genes are given only for firm matches. The listing skips clone size in some rows; elsewhere it reads once, few, many or a size class.

V: TRBV21-1; J: TRBJ2-1; D: .; size: .; DNA: TGTGCCAGCAGCAAACCGGGACAGCGCGATGAGCAGTTCTTC; CDR3: CASSKPGQRDEQFF
V: TRBV24-1; J: TRBJ2-1; D: TRBD1; size: many; DNA: TGTGCCACCGGGACAGCCTACAATGAGCAGTTCTTC; CDR3: CATGTAYNEQFF
V: TRBV7-9; J: TRBJ1-2; D: .; size: many; DNA: TGTGCCAGCAGCCCTAGCCATACTAACTATGGCTACACCTTC; CDR3: CASSPSHTNYGYTF
V: TRBV6-5; J: TRBJ2-7; D: .; size: many; DNA: TGTGCCAGCAGTTACTCGATATACTCCTACGAGCAGTACTTC; CDR3: CASSYSIYSYEQYF
V: TRBV6-1; J: TRBJ2-2; D: .; size: .; DNA: TGTGCCAGCAGTCCCGGGGGGCCCGGGGAGCTGTTTTTT; CDR3: CASSPGGPGELFF
V: TRBV7-2; J: TRBJ2-1; D: TRBD1; size: .; DNA: TGTGCCAGCAGCTCGCCGGACAGGGGTGGAGGAGATGAGCAGTTCTTC; CDR3: CASSSPDRGGGDEQFF
V: TRBV6-1; J: TRBJ2-7; D: .; size: many; DNA: TGTGCCAGCAGTGAACAGGCCTACGAGCAGTACTTC; CDR3: CASSEQAYEQYF
V: TRBV5-1; J: TRBJ2-5; D: TRBD2; size: many; DNA: TGCGCCAGCAGCTTGGATGGTAGCGGGGGACCCAAGAGAGGCCAGTACTTC; CDR3: CASSLDGSGGPKRGQYF
V: TRBV6-5; J: TRBJ2-7; D: .; size: many; DNA: TGTGCCAGCAGTATGTACGTGTCTTACGAGCAGTACTTC; CDR3: CASSMYVSYEQYF
V: TRBV10-1; J: TRBJ2-7; D: TRBD1; size: many; DNA: TGCGCCAGCAGGGACAGGGGAAATTGCGAGCAGTACTTC; CDR3: CASRDRGNCEQYF
V: TRBV3-1; J: TRBJ2-2; D: .; size: .; DNA: TGTGCCTGCTGCCACAGATCGGGTGGCACCGGGGAGCTGTTTTTT; CDR3: CACCHRSGGTGELFF
V: TRBV19; J: TRBJ2-6; D: TRBD1; size: .; DNA: TGTGCCAGTAGTCCTACAGGGGTGAGCTCTGGGGCCAACGTCCTGACTTTC; CDR3: CASSPTGVSSGANVLTF
V: TRBV28; J: TRBJ2-4; D: TRBD2; size: many; DNA: TGTGCCAGCAGTTTACCGGGGGGAAGTAACATTCAGTACTTC; CDR3: CASSLPGGSNIQYF
V: TRBV25-1; J: TRBJ2-1; D: TRBD1; size: .; DNA: TGTGCCAGCACTAAGGACAGGGGCTTAGGCAATGAGCAGTTCTTC; CDR3: CASTKDRGLGNEQFF
V: TRBV6-5; J: TRBJ2-2; D: .; size: many; DNA: TGTGCCAGCAGTGCGGCCACCGGGGAGCTGTTTTTT; CDR3: CASSAATGELFF
V: TRBV12-3/TRBV12-4; J: TRBJ1-4; D: .; size: .; DNA: TGTGCCAGCACCGCAGGGATTCCCAATGAAAAACTGTTTTTT; CDR3: CASTAGIPNEKLFF
V: TRBV7-9; J: TRBJ1-2; D: .; size: many; DNA: TGTGCCAGCAGCTCCGGGACATACTATGGCTACACCTTC; CDR3: CASSSGTYYGYTF
V: TRBV5-1; J: TRBJ1-4; D: .; size: once; DNA: TGCGCCAGCAGGACAGTTGCAACTAATGAAAAACTGTTTTTT; CDR3: CASRTVATNEKLFF
V: TRBV2; J: TRBJ1-1; D: .; size: .; DNA: TGTGCCAGCACCCTTACGCTGTACACTGAAGCTTTCTTT; CDR3: CASTLTLYTEAFF
V: TRBV5-1; J: TRBJ1-1; D: .; size: many; DNA: TGCGCCAGCCGGACTGACTACACTGAAGCTTTCTTT; CDR3: CASRTDYTEAFF
V: TRBV6-1; J: TRBJ1-2; D: .; size: many; DNA: TGTGCCAGCAGTGCCTACATCGGACCTAACTATGGCTACACCTTC; CDR3: CASSAYIGPNYGYTF
V: TRBV4-2; J: TRBJ1-4; D: .; size: few; DNA: TGTGCCAGCAGCCAAAGCCAGGGAGCAACTAATGAAAAACTGTTTTTT; CDR3: CASSQSQGATNEKLFF
V: TRBV19; J: TRBJ1-5; D: .; size: .; DNA: TGTGCCAGTAGTATCGGCAGCAATAGCAATCAGCCCCAGCATTTT; CDR3: CASSIGSNSNQPQHF
V: TRBV6-1; J: TRBJ1-3; D: TRBD1; size: many; DNA: TGTGCCAGCAGCAAGGACAGGGGCTACTCTGGAAACACCATATATTTT; CDR3: CASSKDRGYSGNTIYF
V: TRBV11-2; J: TRBJ2-1; D: .; size: few; DNA: TGTGCCAGCAGCTTTTTTACAGGGACAAATGAGCAGTTCTTC; CDR3: CASSFFTGTNEQFF
V: TRBV6-1; J: TRBJ2-5; D: TRBD2; size: few; DNA: TGTGCCAGCAGTGAAGCACGACTAGCGGGGGGGGAATGGGAGACCCAGTACTTC; CDR3: CASSEARLAGGEWETQYF
V: TRBV5-1; J: TRBJ2-7; D: TRBD2; size: many; DNA: TGCGCCAGCACCCCCCGGGGGGAGAGCCACGAGCAGTACTTC; CDR3: CASTPRGESHEQYF
V: TRBV7-2; J: TRBJ2-1; D: .; size: many; DNA: TGTGCCAGCAGCTTGCCCTTTTCCGATGCCGGGCAGTTCTTC; CDR3: CASSLPFSDAGQFF
V: TRBV6-6; J: TRBJ2-5; D: .; size: few; DNA: TGTGCCAGCAGCAAACAGGGTACCGAGACCCAGTACTTC; CDR3: CASSKQGTETQYF
V: TRBV6-4; J: TRBJ2-2; D: TRBD2; size: many; DNA: TGTGCCAGCAGCCCGCTAGCGGGGGAGACCGGGGAGCTGTTTTTT; CDR3: CASSPLAGETGELFF
V: TRBV4-1; J: TRBJ2-1; D: .; size: many; DNA: TGCGCCAGCAGCCACCGACTAGCAGGGGATGAGCAGTTCTTC; CDR3: CASSHRLAGDEQFF
V: TRBV5-1; J: TRBJ2-5; D: TRBD2; size: many; DNA: TGCGCCAGCAGCGGGACTAGCGGGGGGAAAGAGACCCAGTACTTC; CDR3: CASSGTSGGKETQYF
V: TRBV28; J: TRBJ2-1; D: TRBD2; size: .; DNA: TGTGCCAGCAGCCCGGGGGGAGGGAGGCTCTCCTACAATGAGCAGTTCTTC; CDR3: CASSPGGGRLSYNEQFF
V: TRBV20-1; J: TRBJ2-3; D: .; size: many; DNA: TGCAGTGCCCCTGGGGAAGGCTCCACAGATACGCAGTATTTT; CDR3: CSAPGEGSTDTQYF
V: TRBV12-3/TRBV12-4; J: TRBJ2-3; D: TRBD1; size: many; DNA: TGTGCCAGCAGTTCCGGGACAGCCACAGATACGCAGTATTTT; CDR3: CASSSGTATDTQYF
V: TRBV5-1; J: TRBJ2-3; D: TRBD2; size: many; DNA: TGCGCCAGCAGCTTGTTACTTGGACTAGCGGTTCCTAGCACAGATACGCAGTATTTT; CDR3: CASSLLLGLAVPSTDTQYF
V: TRBV27; J: TRBJ2-1; D: TRBD2; size: many; DNA: TGTGCCAGCAGTTTTCGAGCGGGAGTTTACAATGAGCAGTTCTTC; CDR3: CASSFRAGVYNEQFF
V: TRBV5-1; J: TRBJ1-2; D: TRBD1; size: many; DNA: TGCGCCAGCAGCTTGGCAGGGGGGCGTAACTATGGCTACACCTTC; CDR3: CASSLAGGRNYGYTF
V: TRBV12-3/TRBV12-4; J: TRBJ1-4; D: .; size: few; DNA: TGTGCCAGCAGTTTAGCGCAGGAAAAACTGTTTTTT; CDR3: CASSLAQEKLFF
V: TRBV9; J: TRBJ1-6; D: .; size: many; DNA: TGTGCCAGCAGCCCTCGTGCTGGCAGGGGTAATTCACCCCTCCACTTT; CDR3: CASSPRAGRGNSPLHF
V: TRBV12-3/TRBV12-4; J: TRBJ2-3; D: TRBD2; size: many; DNA: TGTGCCAGCAGCCCCCCAGCGGGGGGGTCTGGTACGCAGTATTTT; CDR3: CASSPPAGGSGTQYF
V: TRBV29-1; J: TRBJ1-4; D: .; size: many; DNA: TGCAGCGTTGACCCACGGACATCACGTGGAAAACTGTTTTTT; CDR3: CSVDPRTSRGKLFF
V: TRBV29-1; J: TRBJ2-2; D: TRBD2; size: many; DNA: TGCAGCGCGACGTTGATGATAGCGGGAGTATCGGGGGAGCTGTTTTTT; CDR3: CSATLMIAGVSGELFF
V: TRBV5-1; J: TRBJ1-3; D: .; size: many; DNA: TGCGCCAGCAGCTTATATCACAGGAGCTCTGGAAACACCATATATTTT; CDR3: CASSLYHRSSGNTIYF
V: TRBV3-1; J: TRBJ1-1; D: .; size: many; DNA: TGTGCCAGCAGTGTCCCGGGAGGGAACACTGAAGCTTTCTTT; CDR3: CASSVPGGNTEAFF
V: TRBV9; J: TRBJ2-3; D: .; size: many; DNA: TGTGCCAGCAGCGTAGCAATATTAAGCACAGATACGCAGTATTTT; CDR3: CASSVAILSTDTQYF
V: TRBV6-5; J: TRBJ2-5; D: .; size: many; DNA: TGTGCCACCTTAGGGGGGGTAGAGACCCAGTACTTC; CDR3: CATLGGVETQYF
V: TRBV4-3; J: TRBJ1-1; D: .; size: many; DNA: TGCGCCAGCAGCCAAGTAACCAGGTTGAACACTGAAGCTTTCTTT; CDR3: CASSQVTRLNTEAFF
V: TRBV29-1; J: TRBJ2-5; D: .; size: many; DNA: TGCAGCGTTGGCCGGGGCGGCGGGGAGACCCAGTACTTC; CDR3: CSVGRGGGETQYF
V: TRBV11-2; J: TRBJ2-7; D: .; size: .; DNA: TGTGCCAGCAGGGGGTTCTACGAGCAGTACTTC; CDR3: CASRGFYEQYF
V: TRBV5-1; J: TRBJ1-2; D: .; size: .; DNA: TGCGCCAGCAGCTTGGATCGGGAAGCGAACTATGGCTACACCTTC; CDR3: CASSLDREANYGYTF
V: TRBV5-1; J: TRBJ2-7; D: .; size: few; DNA: TGCGCCAGCAGCTGGGAACAGGGTGGGCACGAGCAGTACTTC; CDR3: CASSWEQGGHEQYF
V: TRBV2; J: TRBJ2-5; D: .; size: once; DNA: TGTGCCAGCGCGCCGAGGACATACCAAGAGACCCAGTACTTC; CDR3: CASAPRTYQETQYF
V: TRBV5-4; J: TRBJ2-3; D: .; size: many; DNA: TGTGCCAGCAGCACCCGGGACGGCTCCGATACGCAGTATTTT; CDR3: CASSTRDGSDTQYF